Each of the 28 T cell receptor beta chains below was sequenced from the same sample in a study of graft-versus-host responses after intestinal transplantation. This table comes from immunoSEQ multiplex PCR, and its TCRdb copy is limited to in-frame clones, with some not included. The sample contains around 19,000 clones, roughly half of which appear only once. Sequences were derived from alloreactive CD4+ T cells from a mixed lymphocyte reaction culture, sampled before intestinal transplant. The subset is: CFSE-low proliferating T cells sorted from approximately six-day pre-transplant mixed lymphocyte reaction (GvH or HvG direction). The receptors come from a human patient who received an intestinal transplant.

The sample holds a few counts of this clone. The chain couples TRBV6-1 to TRBJ2-5; 8 bases are shared with TRBD2. This CDR3 has 15 residues. V gave up 2 bases and J gave up 1 base; unmatched junction bases: 3. The germline V gene has CDR1 MNHNS and CDR2 SASEGT. The CDR3 spells CASSESRGGQETQYF. DNA for the CDR3: TGTGCCAGCAGTGAATCTCGGGGGGGCCAAGAGACCCAGTACTTC.

CDR3 coding DNA: TGTGCCAGCTCACCTGGGACAGGCCTCCACAATCAGCCCCAGCATTTT. Translated, it gives CASSPGTGLHNQPQHF. V and J are TRBV18 and TRBJ1-5; TRBD1 aligns across 8 bases. The CDR3 consists of 16 residues. CDR1 is KGHSH and CDR2 is LQKENI in the germline V gene. With V trimmed by 3 bases and J by 3 bases, 7 bases remained unmatched.

The rearrangement uses TRBV6-5 and TRBJ1-6; D is unresolved. CDR1 MNHEY and CDR2 SVGAGI come from the germline V gene. This CDR3 contains 15 residues. The V gene lost 6 bases and the J gene lost 1 base, with 10 bases spanning the gap. CDR3 sequence (DNA): TGTGCCAGCAGCCTAGACCGTTCCTATAATTCACCCCTCCACTTT. Its translation: CASSLDRSYNSPLHF.

This clone was counted only a few times. J is TRBJ2-7 and V is TRBV6-5; perhaps TRBD2 as D (6 bases). Germline loops: CDR1 MNHEY, CDR2 SVGAGI. Trimming shortened V by 2 bases and J by 0 bases, and 11 bases separated the two germline ends. This CDR3 contains 15 residues. CDR3 region: CASSYRGISSYEQYF. The CDR3 DNA reads TGTGCCAGCAGTTACCGCGGGATAAGCTCCTACGAGCAGTACTTC.

The chain combines TRBV29-1 with TRBJ2-4, with a possible D match to TRBD2 (6 bases). The germline V gene encodes CDR1 SQVTM and CDR2 ANQGSEA. V dropped 7 bases and J dropped 7 bases, with 20 bases sitting between them. The CDR3 extends over 14 amino acids. CDR3 nucleotides: TGCAGCGCCGACGCGGGACCAGGGACGAACATTCAGTACTTC. Translation: CSADAGPGTNIQYF.

The genes are TRBV5-1 and TRBJ2-3; 8 nucleotides agree with TRBD2. V dropped 4 bases and J dropped 2; count of bases not matched to a gene: 9. Germline CDR1 reads SGHRS; CDR2 reads YFSETQ. The CDR3 loop spans 16 amino acids. CDR3 sequence reads: CASSIRGGLSTDTQYF. The CDR3, as DNA: TGCGCCAGCAGCATACGCGGGGGGCTCTCCACAGATACGCAGTATTTT.

This chain joins TRBV18 and TRBJ1-2; D uncertain. V shed 4 bases and J shed 3 bases, with 18 bases lying between them. CDR1 and CDR2 from the germline V gene are KGHSH and LQKENI. The CDR3 has 16 amino acids. CDR3 residues: CASSLLTAGVDYGYTF. As DNA, the CDR3 is TGTGCCAGCTCACTACTGACCGCCGGGGTAGACTATGGCTACACCTTC.

The chain combines TRBV15 with TRBJ2-5, with D unresolved. V lost 1 base and J lost 5, with 14 bases in between. The CDR3 runs to 15 residues. The germline V gene has CDR1 LNHNV and CDR2 YYDKDF (reference sequence). The CDR3 region has the DNA TGTGCCACCAGCAGAGTTCCCAGAAGTGCCGAGACCCAGTACTTC. Translated, it gives CATSRVPRSAETQYF.

The table lists this clone with a few counts. The sample holds other DNA sequences that translate to the same CDR3. The chain joins TRBV6-4 to TRBJ2-2; TRBD1 might be the D (5 bases). Trimming left V 6 bases short and J 2 bases short, with 10 bases between. The length of the CDR3 is 14 residues. CDR1 and CDR2 from the germline V gene are MRHNA and SNTAGT. The CDR3 DNA sequence: TGTGCCAGCAGGCGCGACAGAAACACCGGGGAGCTGTTTTTT. Translating gives CASRRDRNTGELFF.

J is TRBJ2-1 and V is TRBV5-1; D may be TRBD1 (5 bases). Germline loops: CDR1 SGHRS, CDR2 YFSETQ. There are 13 residues in the CDR3. The V and J ends lost 5 bases and 5 bases respectively, with 11 bases between them. CDR3 sequence: CASRQGIDNEQFF. The DNA for the CDR3 is TGCGCCAGCAGGCAGGGTATAGACAATGAGCAGTTCTTC.

This clone was seen a few times. The chain uses TRBV6-5 and TRBJ1-6; D not resolved. Germline V gene lookup returns CDR1 MNHEY and CDR2 SVGAGI. With 5 bases removed from V and 7 bases from J, the gap between germline ends came to 15 bases. The CDR3 runs 15 residues. CDR3 residues: CASSPEAERNSPLHF. CDR3 coding DNA: TGTGCCAGCAGTCCGGAAGCGGAGCGGAATTCACCCCTCCACTTT.

This chain connects TRBV2 to TRBJ1-6; D call uncertain. Deletions cut 4 bases from V and 5 bases from J, with 12 bases between. In germline, CDR1 is SNHLY, CDR2 FYNNEI. The CDR3 has 15 residues. CDR3 loop: CASSAEAGNNSPLHF. The CDR3 DNA sequence: TGTGCCAGCAGTGCTGAGGCGGGGAATAATTCACCCCTCCACTTT.

The chain couples TRBV13 to TRBJ2-7; perhaps TRBD1 as D (6 bases). Germline CDR1 reads PRHDT; CDR2 reads FYEKMQ (reference sequence). The CDR3 length is 16 residues. V lost 4 bases and J 4 bases, leaving 20 bases between the germline ends. The CDR3 is CASSSQWGLMRYEQYF. CDR3 DNA sequence: TGTGCCAGCAGCTCGCAATGGGGGCTGATGAGGTACGAGCAGTACTTC. Drawing the rest from reference TRBV13 and TRBJ2-7, the complete variable domain is AAGVIQSPRHLIKEKRETATLKCYPIPRHDTVYWYQQGPGQDPQFLISFYEKMQSDKGSIPDRFSAQQFSDYHSELNMSSLELGDSALYFCASSSQWGLMRYEQYFGPGTRLTVT.

This clone was counted between two and nine times. The chain recombines TRBV6-5 with TRBJ1-2; a possible D gene is TRBD1 (5 bases). V was trimmed by 7 bases and J by 7 bases, leaving 10 bases between them. Germline assignment: CDR1 MNHEY and CDR2 SVGAGI. The CDR3 has 11 amino acids. The CDR3 bases are TGTGCCAGCACAGGGCTAGGTGGCTACACCTTC. It codes for CASTGLGGYTF.

This clone occurred a few times. The rearrangement links TRBV7-2 to TRBJ2-5, with 7 nucleotides matching TRBD1. The trim removed 5 bases at V and 1 base at J, leaving 4 bases unmatched. The CDR3 contains 14 residues. CDR1 is SGHTA and CDR2 is FQGNSA in the germline V gene. CDR3 sequence reads: CASSSGQVQETQYF. The CDR3 DNA sequence: TGTGCCAGCAGCAGCGGACAGGTCCAAGAGACCCAGTACTTC.

The V call is TRBV11-2, the J call TRBJ2-5; TRBD1 might be the D (6 bases). With 0 bases removed from V and 5 bases from J, the gap between germline ends came to 10 bases. Germline V lookup: CDR1 SGHAT, CDR2 FQNNGV. CDR3 size: 14 residues. The CDR3 sequence is CASSLDPRGETQYF. The CDR3 DNA reads as TGTGCCAGCAGCTTAGATCCTAGGGGGGAGACCCAGTACTTC. The full variable domain, rest sourced from reference TRBV11-2 and TRBJ2-5, is EAGVAQSPRYKIIEKRQSVAFWCNPISGHATLYWYQQILGQGPKLLIQFQNNGVVDDSQLPKDRFSAERLKGVDSTLKIQPAKLEDSAVYLCASSLDPRGETQYFGPGTRLLVL.

The CDR3: CSVDVAPDTQYF. DNA for the CDR3: TGCAGCGTTGATGTAGCGCCAGATACGCAGTATTTT. The V and J genes are TRBV29-1 and TRBJ2-3; D possibly corresponds to TRBD2 (5 bases). This CDR3 is 12 amino acids long. The V end lost 3 bases, the J end lost 4 bases, and 8 bases lay between the germline ends. Germline CDR1 SQVTM, CDR2 ANQGSEA.

The chain is built from TRBV10-3 and TRBJ2-3; TRBD1 matches at 7 bases. Germline V gene sequence: CDR1 ENHRY, CDR2 SYGVKD. The CDR3 length is 12 residues. The J segment lost 2 bases and the V segment lost 10 bases, leaving 3 bases of the junction unmatched. CDR3 in DNA: TGTGCCACGGGACAGCCCACAGATACGCAGTATTTT. Its protein is CATGQPTDTQYF.

V usage is TRBV6-1 and J usage is TRBJ2-1; 9 bases match TRBD2. CDR3 size: 15 residues. Trimming at V came to 0 bases and at J to 7 bases, leaving 4 bases not matched to a gene. Germline CDR1 and CDR2: MNHNS and SASEGT. In DNA form, the CDR3 reads TGTGCCAGCAGTGAAGCCGAGCGGGGGGTAAATGAGCAGTTCTTC. It encodes CASSEAERGVNEQFF.

This clone was recorded once. This chain links TRBV4-2 with TRBJ2-7; D unclear. The germline CDR1 and CDR2 sequences are LGHNA and YNFKEQ. The V and J ends lost 0 bases and 0 bases respectively, with 15 bases between them. The CDR3 is 17 amino acids. The CDR3 loop reads CASSQDTLWARSYEQYF. CDR3 bases: TGTGCCAGCAGCCAAGATACCCTTTGGGCCCGCTCCTACGAGCAGTACTTC.

The chain joins TRBV5-6 to TRBJ1-2; TRBD1 might be the D (6 bases). V was shortened by 4 bases and J by 2 bases, with 18 bases between the two germline ends. Germline CDR1 and CDR2: SGHDT and YYEEEE. There are 16 residues in the CDR3. This CDR3 is CASSPTGLPSNYGYTF. CDR3 bases: TGTGCCAGCAGCCCGACAGGATTACCCTCAAACTATGGCTACACCTTC.

In this sample, this clone turned up a few times. The genes are TRBV6-5 and TRBJ2-5; 8 bases are shared with TRBD2. This CDR3 is 14 amino acids long. V trimming: 4 bases; J trimming: 1 base; junction bases outside the gene matches: 2. Germline CDR1 reads MNHEY; CDR2 reads SVGAGI. The CDR3 loop reads CASSLLAAQETQYF. In DNA, the CDR3 is TGTGCCAGCAGTTTACTAGCGGCCCAAGAGACCCAGTACTTC.

In this sample, this clone turned up a few times. The gene calls are TRBV10-3 and TRBJ2-7; D possibly corresponds to TRBD2 (6 bases). Per the germline V gene, CDR1 is ENHRY and CDR2 is SYGVKD. The CDR3 runs 15 residues. V gave up 5 bases and J gave up 0 bases, with 14 bases separating them. CDR3 sequence (DNA): TGTGCCATCAGTTCCGGGACTGCCCTCTCCTACGAGCAGTACTTC. Protein sequence: CAISSGTALSYEQYF.

A few counts support this clone. The chain employs TRBV29-1 and TRBJ1-4; D remains ambiguous. The V end lost 6 bases, the J end lost 4 bases, and 12 bases lay between the germline ends. CDR1 SQVTM and CDR2 ANQGSEA come from the germline V gene. The CDR3 length is 13 residues. CDR3 sequence reads: CSVRDGNNEKLFF. The CDR3 region has the DNA TGCAGCGTACGGGATGGGAATAATGAAAAACTGTTTTTT.

The sample holds a few counts of this clone. The V call is TRBV9, the J call TRBJ1-1, with D hard to call. V was clipped by 6 bases and J by 1 base, with 10 bases between them. There are 13 residues in the CDR3. Germline V CDR1 and CDR2: SGDLS, YYNGEE. The CDR3 nucleotides read TGTGCCAGCAAAGGGCGGGAGAACACTGAAGCTTTCTTT. Amino acid sequence: CASKGRENTEAFF.

This clone was observed a handful of times. The CDR3 nucleotides are TGTGCCAGCAGCCCTTACCCCCTACTAGCGGGGAGCACAGATACGCAGTATTTT. This sequence encodes CASSPYPLLAGSTDTQYF. The V call is TRBV9, the J call TRBJ2-3, with TRBD2 matching 10 bases. The CDR3 covers 18 residues. The germline CDR1 and CDR2 sequences are SGDLS and YYNGEE. V was pared by 4 bases and J by 0 bases, with 11 bases of the junction left unmatched.

The rearrangement links TRBV6-1 to TRBJ1-1, with 7 bases matching TRBD1. The CDR3 runs 13 residues. Per germline, CDR1 MNHNS and CDR2 SASEGT. V dropped 5 bases and J dropped 6; count of bases not matched to a gene: 6. Here the CDR3 DNA reads TGTGCCAGCAGTCACAGGGGTACCGCTGAAGCTTTCTTT. It codes for CASSHRGTAEAFF.

The rearrangement links TRBV5-1 to TRBJ2-5; possibly TRBD2 for D (5 bases). With 0 bases removed from V and 4 bases from J, the gap between germline ends came to 10 bases. CDR1 SGHRS and CDR2 YFSETQ come from the germline V gene. The CDR3 is made up of 14 amino acids. Here the CDR3 reads CASSLVSATETQYF. The CDR3 coding sequence is TGCGCCAGCAGCTTGGTTAGCGCGACAGAGACCCAGTACTTC.